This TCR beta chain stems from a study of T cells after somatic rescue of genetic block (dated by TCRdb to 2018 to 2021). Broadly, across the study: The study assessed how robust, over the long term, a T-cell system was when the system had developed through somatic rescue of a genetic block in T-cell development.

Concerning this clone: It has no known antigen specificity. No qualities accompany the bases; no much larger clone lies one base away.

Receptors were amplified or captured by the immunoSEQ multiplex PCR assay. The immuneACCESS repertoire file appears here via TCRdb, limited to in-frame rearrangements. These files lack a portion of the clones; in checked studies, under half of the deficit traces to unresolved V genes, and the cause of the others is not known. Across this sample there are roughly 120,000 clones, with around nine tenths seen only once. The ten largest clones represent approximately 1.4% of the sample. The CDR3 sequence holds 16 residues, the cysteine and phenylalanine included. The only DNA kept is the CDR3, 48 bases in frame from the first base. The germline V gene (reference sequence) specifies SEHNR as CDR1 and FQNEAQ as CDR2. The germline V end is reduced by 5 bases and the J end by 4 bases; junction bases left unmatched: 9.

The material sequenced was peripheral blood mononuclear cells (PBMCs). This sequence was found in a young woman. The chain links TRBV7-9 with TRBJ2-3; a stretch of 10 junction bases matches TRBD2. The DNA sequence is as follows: TGTGCCAGCAGCACCCTTCGGACTAGCGGTGCAGATACGCAGTATTTT. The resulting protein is CASSTLRTSGADTQYF.